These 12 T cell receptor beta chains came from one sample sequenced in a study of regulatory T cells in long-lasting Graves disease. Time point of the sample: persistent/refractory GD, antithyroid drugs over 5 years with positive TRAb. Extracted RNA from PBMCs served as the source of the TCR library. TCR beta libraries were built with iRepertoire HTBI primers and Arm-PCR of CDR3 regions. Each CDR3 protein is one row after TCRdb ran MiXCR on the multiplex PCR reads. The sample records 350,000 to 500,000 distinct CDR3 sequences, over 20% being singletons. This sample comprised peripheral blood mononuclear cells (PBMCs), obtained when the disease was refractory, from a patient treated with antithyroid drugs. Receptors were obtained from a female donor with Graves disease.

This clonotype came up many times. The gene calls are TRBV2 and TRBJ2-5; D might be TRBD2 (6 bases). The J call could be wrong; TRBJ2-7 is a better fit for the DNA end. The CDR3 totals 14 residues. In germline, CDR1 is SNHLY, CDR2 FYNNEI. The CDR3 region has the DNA TGTGCCAGCTACACCGGGGGAAGAGACCACGAGCAGTACTTC. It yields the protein CASYTGGRDHEQYF.

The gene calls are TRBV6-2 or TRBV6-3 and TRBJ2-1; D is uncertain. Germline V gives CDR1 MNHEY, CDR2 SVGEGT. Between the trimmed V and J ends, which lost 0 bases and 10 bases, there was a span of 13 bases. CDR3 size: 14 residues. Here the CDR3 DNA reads TGTGCCAGCAGTTACTCGGCCGGTTTTGGAGAGCAGTTCTTC. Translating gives CASSYSAGFGEQFF.

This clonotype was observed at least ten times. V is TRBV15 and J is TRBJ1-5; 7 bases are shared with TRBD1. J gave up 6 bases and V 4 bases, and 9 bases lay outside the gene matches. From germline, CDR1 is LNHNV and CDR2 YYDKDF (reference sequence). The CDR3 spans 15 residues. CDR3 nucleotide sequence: TGTGCCACCAGCACCCGGGAGAGGGGGCCTCAGCCCCAGCATTTT. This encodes CATSTRERGPQPQHF.

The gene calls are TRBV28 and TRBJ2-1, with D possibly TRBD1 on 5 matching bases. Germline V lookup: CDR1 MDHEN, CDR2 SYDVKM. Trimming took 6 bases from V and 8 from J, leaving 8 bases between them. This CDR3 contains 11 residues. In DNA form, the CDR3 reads TGTGCCAGCAGCGACAGTCATGAGCAGTTCTTC. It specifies CASSDSHEQFF. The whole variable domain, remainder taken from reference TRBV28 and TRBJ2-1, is DVKVTQSSRYLVKRTGEKVFLECVQDMDHENMFWYRQDPGLGLRLIYFSYDVKMKEKGDIPEGYSVSREKKERFSLILESASTNQTSMYLCASSDSHEQFFGPGTRLTVL.

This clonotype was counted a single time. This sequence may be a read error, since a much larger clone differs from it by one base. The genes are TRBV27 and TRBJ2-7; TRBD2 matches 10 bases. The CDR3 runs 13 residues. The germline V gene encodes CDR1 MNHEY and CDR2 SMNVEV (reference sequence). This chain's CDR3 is CASKREGRYGQYF. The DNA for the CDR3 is TGTGCCAGCAAGCGGGAGGGCCGGTACGGGCAGTACTTC.

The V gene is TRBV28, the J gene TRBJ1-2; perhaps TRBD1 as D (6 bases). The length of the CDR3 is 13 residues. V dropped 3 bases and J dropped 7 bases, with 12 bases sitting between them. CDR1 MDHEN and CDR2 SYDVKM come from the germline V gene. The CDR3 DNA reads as TGTGCCAGCAGTTTGCGGGGGGCGGGTGGCTACACCTTC. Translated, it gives CASSLRGAGGYTF.

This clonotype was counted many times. The DNA of the CDR3 is TGTGCCAGCAGTAGCCACCCCGGGACAGCTAACTATGGCTACACCTTC. Amino acid sequence: CASSSHPGTANYGYTF. This chain joins TRBV28 and TRBJ1-2; TRBD1 matches 7 bases. V lost 5 bases and J lost 0; bases outside the gene matches: 9. This CDR3 is built from 16 residues. Germline lookup yields CDR1 MDHEN and CDR2 SYDVKM.

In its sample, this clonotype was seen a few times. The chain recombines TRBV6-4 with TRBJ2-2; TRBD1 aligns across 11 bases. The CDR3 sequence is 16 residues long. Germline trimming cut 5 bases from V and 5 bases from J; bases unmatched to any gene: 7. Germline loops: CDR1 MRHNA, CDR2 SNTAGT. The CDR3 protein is CASSPLGQGGTGELFF. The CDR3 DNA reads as TGTGCCAGCAGTCCCCTGGGACAGGGGGGAACCGGGGAGCTGTTTTTT.

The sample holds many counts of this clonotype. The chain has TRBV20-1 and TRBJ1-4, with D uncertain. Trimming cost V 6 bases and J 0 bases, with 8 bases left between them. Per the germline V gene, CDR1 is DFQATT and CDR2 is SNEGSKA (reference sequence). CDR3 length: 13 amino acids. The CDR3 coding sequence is TGCAGTGCGTACGGTGCAACTAATGAAAAACTGTTTTTT. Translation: CSAYGATNEKLFF.

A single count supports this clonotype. The CDR3 protein is CASSSASQGAPGNEQFF. CDR3 sequence (DNA): TGCGCCAGCAGCTCCGCATCACAGGGGGCTCCGGGCAATGAGCAGTTCTTC. V gene TRBV5-1 combines with J gene TRBJ2-1; 9 nucleotides align to TRBD1. The CDR3 is made up of 17 amino acids. Germline values: CDR1 SGHRS, CDR2 YFSETQ. V lost 3 bases and J lost 6; bases outside the gene matches: 13.

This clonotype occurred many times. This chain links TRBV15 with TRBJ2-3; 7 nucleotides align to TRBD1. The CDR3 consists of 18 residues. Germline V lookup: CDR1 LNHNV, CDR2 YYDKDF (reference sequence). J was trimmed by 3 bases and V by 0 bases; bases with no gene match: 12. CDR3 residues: CATSRDFGQTGTTDTQYF. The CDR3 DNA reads TGTGCCACCAGCAGAGATTTCGGGCAGACAGGGACGACAGATACGCAGTATTTT.

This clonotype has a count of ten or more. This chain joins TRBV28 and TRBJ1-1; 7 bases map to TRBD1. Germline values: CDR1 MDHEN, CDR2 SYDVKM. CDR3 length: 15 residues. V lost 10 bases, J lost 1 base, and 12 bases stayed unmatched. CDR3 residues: CATQGGFGSNTEAFF. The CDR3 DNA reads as TGTGCCACCCAGGGGGGTTTTGGGTCGAACACTGAAGCTTTCTTT.